This entry lists 29 T cell receptor beta chains sequenced from one sample in a study of T cells expressing NK-cell markers. After re-calling the 5' RACE reads, TCRdb lists one entry per CDR3 protein, DNA absent. The listing records some 280,000 distinct CDR3 sequences. Sequencing was done on a sample of blood T cells: a sorted CD56 or NKG2C T cell subset, CD4+ or CD8+ T cells, or bulk PBMC T cells (not recorded which). These receptors came from a man aged 18 to 29 in good health.

The gene calls are TRBV19 and TRBJ1-5; TCRdb indicates TRBD1, and absent DNA this call remains unverified. CDR1 is LNHDA, CDR2 SQIVND, per germline (reference sequence). The CDR3 has 13 amino acids. CDR3 protein: CASTLEHNQPQHF.

V gene TRBV2 combines with J gene TRBJ2-5. CDR1 and CDR2 from the germline V gene are SNHLY and FYNNEI. The CDR3 covers 13 residues. The CDR3: CASSESRRKTQYF.

The CDR3 region is CASRTGEGGYTF. This chain joins TRBV6-6 and TRBJ1-2; without DNA, the TCRdb call of TRBD1 cannot be checked. Germline CDR1 is MNHNY and CDR2 is SVGAGI (reference sequence). The CDR3 covers 12 residues.

The V and J genes are TRBV3-1 and TRBJ2-1; TCRdb's assignment of TRBD1 cannot be checked, as there is no DNA. CDR3 size: 15 residues. The germline V gene has CDR1 LGHDT and CDR2 YNNKEL (reference sequence). The CDR3 sequence: CASSVDRVELNEQFF.

The chain links TRBV20-1 to TRBJ2-1; there is no DNA to check the TCRdb D call of TRBD1. The CDR3 has 16 residues. Germline V lookup: CDR1 DFQATT, CDR2 SNEGSKA (reference sequence). CDR3 amino acids: CSARATLPGSNNEQFF.

This chain uses TRBV27 with TRBJ2-2; TCRdb's assignment of TRBD2 cannot be checked, as there is no DNA. There are 17 residues in the CDR3. CDR1 MNHEY and CDR2 SMNVEV come from the germline V gene (reference sequence). The CDR3 region is CASRYGTSGINTGELFF.

The chain is built from TRBV9 and TRBJ2-7; as DNA is missing, the TRBD1 call by TCRdb cannot be tested. The CDR3 covers 15 residues. Per the germline V gene, CDR1 is SGDLS and CDR2 is YYNGEE. CDR3 in amino acids: CASSVDGDRVYEQYF.

The J gene is TRBJ1-1, the V gene TRBV12-3 or TRBV12-4; TCRdb's D call of TRBD1 is untestable without DNA. The length of the CDR3 is 11 residues. The CDR3 loop is CASSHRDRVFF.

The chain carries TRBV4-3 and TRBJ2-5; checking the TCRdb D call of TRBD2 is not possible without DNA. The CDR3 extends over 16 amino acids. CDR1 and CDR2 (germline): LGHNA, YSLEER. CDR3 protein: CASSLSVGTRSETQYF.

The rearrangement links TRBV6-1 to TRBJ2-5; the TCRdb call, TRBD1, lacks DNA for checking. CDR3 size: 13 residues. From germline, CDR1 is MNHNS and CDR2 SASEGT. The CDR3 reads CASSAGTQETQYF.

V and J are TRBV11-2 and TRBJ2-3; the TRBD1 assignment by TCRdb is unverifiable without DNA. CDR3 length: 14 residues. CDR1 is SGHAT, CDR2 FQNNGV, per germline. The CDR3 protein is CASSTLKDVYTQYF.

J is TRBJ2-4 and V is TRBV3-1. Germline values: CDR1 LGHDT, CDR2 YNNKEL (reference sequence). CDR3 length: 12 amino acids. The CDR3 sequence is CASSHSLDIQYF.

The chain joins TRBV7-9 to TRBJ2-5; without DNA, the TCRdb call of TRBD1 cannot be checked. The CDR3 spans 16 residues. Germline V lookup: CDR1 SEHNR, CDR2 FQNEAQ (reference sequence). The CDR3 reads CASSALRDRAQETQYF. Together with reference TRBV7-9 and TRBJ2-5, the CDR3 gives the full variable domain: DTGVSQNPRHKITKRGQNVTFRCDPISEHNRLYWYRQTLGQGPEFLTYFQNEAQLEKSRLLSDRFSAERPKGSFSTLEIQRTEQGDSAMYLCASSALRDRAQETQYFGPGTRLLVL.

V gene TRBV20-1 combines with J gene TRBJ1-1. The CDR3 sequence is 14 residues long. Germline V lookup: CDR1 DFQATT, CDR2 SNEGSKA (reference sequence). This chain's CDR3 is CSARVNTWNTEAFF.

This chain uses TRBV20-1 with TRBJ2-6; TCRdb proposes TRBD1, but this gene call is untestable without DNA. The germline V gene has CDR1 DFQATT and CDR2 SNEGSKA (reference sequence). The CDR3 extends over 15 amino acids. Here the CDR3 reads CSASRAGSGGDVLTF.

The rearrangement links TRBV28 to TRBJ2-5. This CDR3 comprises 12 residues. CDR1 is MDHEN and CDR2 is SYDVKM in the germline V gene. The CDR3 here is CASYGRQETQYF.

The chain combines TRBV7-2 with TRBJ2-1; TCRdb gives TRBD2 as the D gene, but with no DNA this cannot be confirmed. The CDR3 has 15 residues. The germline gives CDR1 SGHTA, CDR2 FQGNSA. The CDR3 loop reads CASSGLGTSGNEQFF.

The gene calls are TRBV5-4 and TRBJ2-2; TCRdb calls TRBD1, which cannot be checked without DNA. The CDR3 consists of 14 residues. Germline CDR1 and CDR2: SGHNT and YYREEE (reference sequence). CDR3 region: CASLIQGSTGELFF.

The CDR3 is CASSDRYRADTQYF. The chain links TRBV9 to TRBJ2-3; as DNA is missing, the TRBD1 call by TCRdb cannot be tested. The CDR3 sequence is 14 residues long. Germline V gives CDR1 SGDLS, CDR2 YYNGEE. The full variable domain, in which reference TRBV9 and TRBJ2-3 provide the parts outside the CDR3, is DSGVTQTPKHLITATGQRVTLRCSPRSGDLSVYWYQQSLDQGLQFLIQYYNGEERAKGNILERFSAQQFPDLHSELNLSSLELGDSALYFCASSDRYRADTQYFGPGTRLTVL.

This chain uses TRBV5-6 with TRBJ1-1; TCRdb lists TRBD1, though no DNA is available to test this call. The CDR3 spans 16 residues. Germline CDR1 SGHDT, CDR2 YYEEEE. This CDR3 reads CASSLDVGAKGTEAFF. Using reference TRBV5-6 and TRBJ1-1 for the parts outside the CDR3, the full variable domain is DAGVTQSPTHLIKTRGQQVTLRCSPKSGHDTVSWYQQALGQGPQFIFQYYEEEERQRGNFPDRFSGHQFPNYSSELNVNALLLGDSALYLCASSLDVGAKGTEAFFGQGTRLTVV.

Here the CDR3 reads CASRRPGQGDEKLFF. The chain employs TRBV6-5 and TRBJ1-4; TCRdb proposes TRBD1, but this gene call is untestable without DNA. Germline V gives CDR1 MNHEY, CDR2 SVGAGI. The CDR3 length is 15 residues.

This chain connects TRBV3-1 to TRBJ2-1; with no DNA, the TCRdb D assignment of TRBD2 cannot be verified. Germline V gives CDR1 LGHDT, CDR2 YNNKEL (reference sequence). This CDR3 has 15 amino acids. CDR3 sequence reads: CASSLSSSGDNEQFF.

CDR3 loop: CACANENYGYTF. The chain links TRBV30 to TRBJ1-2. Germline V gene data show CDR1 as GTSNPN and CDR2 as SVGIG (reference sequence). The CDR3 spans 12 residues.

The rearrangement joins TRBV27 to TRBJ1-4; as DNA is missing, the TRBD1 call by TCRdb cannot be tested. Germline CDR1 is MNHEY and CDR2 is SMNVEV (reference sequence). This CDR3 has 15 amino acids. This CDR3 reads CASRDRGLSGEKLFF.

The CDR3 reads CASSTEGLAGSSYNEQFF. The V and J genes are TRBV19 and TRBJ2-1; the D call from TCRdb, TRBD2, cannot be confirmed without DNA. Germline CDR1 LNHDA, CDR2 SQIVND (reference sequence). The CDR3 spans 18 residues.

The rearrangement links TRBV6-5 to TRBJ2-2; checking the TCRdb D call of TRBD2 is not possible without DNA. CDR1 is MNHEY and CDR2 is SVGAGI in the germline V gene. This CDR3 comprises 17 residues. The chain's CDR3 is CASSYASSGANTGELFF.

This chain links TRBV29-1 with TRBJ2-3; the D call from TCRdb, TRBD1, cannot be confirmed without DNA. The CDR3 is 14 amino acids. The V gene's germline CDR1 is SQVTM and CDR2 ANQGSEA. CDR3 protein: CSVEVGQTTDTQYF.

V gene TRBV12-3 or TRBV12-4 combines with J gene TRBJ2-5; TCRdb's D call, TRBD2, is unchecked because there is no DNA. The CDR3 spans 13 residues. This chain's CDR3 is CASRSSGRVTQYF.

CDR3 in amino acids: CSAIRDRGGETQYF. This chain uses TRBV20-1 with TRBJ2-5; no DNA is available, so the TRBD1 call from TCRdb remains unchecked. There are 14 residues in the CDR3. Germline V gives CDR1 DFQATT, CDR2 SNEGSKA (reference sequence).